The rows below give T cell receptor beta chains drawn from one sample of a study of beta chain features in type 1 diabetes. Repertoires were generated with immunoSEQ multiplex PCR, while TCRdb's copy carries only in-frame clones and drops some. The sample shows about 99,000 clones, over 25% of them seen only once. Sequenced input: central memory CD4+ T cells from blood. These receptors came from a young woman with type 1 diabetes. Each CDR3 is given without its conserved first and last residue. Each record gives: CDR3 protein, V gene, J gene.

CDR3aa: ASSYRVGQETQY
v_gene: TRBV7-2
j_gene: TRBJ2-5

CDR3aa: SVEGGQGADTQY
v_gene: TRBV29-1
j_gene: TRBJ2-3

CDR3aa: ASSPRQDSYEQY
v_gene: TRBV18
j_gene: TRBJ2-7

CDR3aa: ASSLGGQGARYEQY
v_gene: TRBV11-2
j_gene: TRBJ2-7

CDR3aa: SVPEAAYT
v_gene: TRBV29-1
j_gene: TRBJ1-2

CDR3aa: ASSLTGGIYEQY
v_gene: TRBV5-1
j_gene: TRBJ2-7

CDR3aa: AISESAGISYNEQF
v_gene: TRBV10-3
j_gene: TRBJ2-1

CDR3aa: AWSAPGLDSYNEQF
v_gene: TRBV30
j_gene: TRBJ2-1

CDR3aa: ASSRDRGLSSGANVLT
v_gene: TRBV25-1
j_gene: TRBJ2-6

CDR3aa: AIRSTDKGETQY
v_gene: TRBV10-3
j_gene: TRBJ2-5

CDR3aa: ASSLVGSGSINEQF
v_gene: TRBV5-1
j_gene: TRBJ2-1

CDR3aa: ASRDRDPHEQY
v_gene: TRBV27
j_gene: TRBJ2-7

CDR3aa: SARESQEQF
v_gene: TRBV20-1
j_gene: TRBJ2-1